A single sample gave rise to the 3 T cell receptor beta chains below, sequenced in a study of blood T cell repertoires in COVID-19. The repertoire was sequenced with immunoSEQ multiplex PCR; TCRdb's copy has only in-frame clones and lacks some. The table records approximately 200,000 clones, about 82% of them present only once. Sequenced: peripheral blood. These receptors originate from a woman aged 25 to 39 with acute or convalescent COVID-19.

The chain uses TRBV7-8 and TRBJ2-4; 9 positions agree with TRBD1. The length of the CDR3 is 16 residues. V lost 4 bases and J lost 10; bases outside the gene matches: 14. CDR1 SGHVS and CDR2 FQNEAQ come from the germline V gene. CDR3: CASSSGQGRGTTIQYF. The CDR3 nucleotides are TGTGCCAGCAGCTCGGGACAGGGTCGAGGTACGACAATTCAGTACTTC.

The V gene is TRBV7-2, the J gene TRBJ2-1; D call uncertain. This CDR3 has 14 amino acids. Trimming took 5 bases from V and 5 from J, leaving 13 bases between them. The germline gives CDR1 SGHTA, CDR2 FQGNSA. The CDR3 loop reads CASSPTLGNNEQFF. Here the CDR3 DNA reads TGTGCCAGCAGCCCTACTCTAGGAAACAATGAGCAGTTCTTC.

V is TRBV28 and J is TRBJ2-1, with 10 bases lining up with TRBD1. Looked up from germline, CDR1 is MDHEN and CDR2 is SYDVKM. The CDR3 covers 15 residues. V lost 5 bases and J lost 5; bases outside the gene matches: 6. The CDR3 DNA reads as TGTGCCAGCAGTCCCGGGACAGGGGTCCACAATGAGCAGTTCTTC. Protein product: CASSPGTGVHNEQFF.